The present T cell receptor beta chain was sequenced within a study of cytotoxic CD8 clonotypes in ibrutinib-treated CLL. This clone came up a few times. Sequencing used immunoSEQ multiplex PCR; TCRdb keeps in-frame clones, though not all of them. Among some 150,000 clones listed, around 82% were seen once. Germline CDR1 GTSNPN, CDR2 SVGIG (reference sequence). V was cut by 4 bases and J by 0 bases, with 3 bases left in between. The CDR3 sequence is 11 residues long. The sequence was obtained from a human donor with chronic lymphocytic leukemia. J is TRBJ1-1 and V is TRBV30; D uncertain. The starting material was PBMCs, obtained after 36 months of ibrutinib treatment. CDR3 sequence (DNA): TGTGCCTGGACCTTGAACACTGAAGCTTTCTTT. This codes for CAWTLNTEAFF.